One and the same sample provided the 7 T cell receptor beta chains below, sequenced in a study of T cells after yellow fever vaccination. TCRdb processed the 5' RACE reads anew with MiXCR; each CDR3 protein has one entry. The sample includes hundreds of thousands of distinct CDR3 sequences, 19% of them seen just once. The source material was PBMCs, sampled 15 days after the yellow fever booster vaccination. The receptors shown here come from a young man who received the YFV17D yellow fever vaccine.

This clonotype came up a few times. The chain recombines TRBV5-8 with TRBJ2-5; tentative D call: TRBD1 (5 bases). Germline CDR1 and CDR2: SGHTS and YDEGEE. CDR3 length equals 11 residues. V shed 10 bases and J shed 2 bases, with 9 bases lying between them. CDR3 nucleotide sequence: TGTGCCTCAAGACAGCAAGAGACCCAGTACTTC. This gives the protein CASRQQETQYF.

This clonotype was recorded a few times. The genes are TRBV5-1 and TRBJ2-7, with 8 bases fitting TRBD1. CDR1 and CDR2 (germline): SGHRS, YFSETQ. The trim removed 7 bases at V and 6 bases at J, leaving 15 bases unmatched. The CDR3 totals 15 residues. The CDR3 region is CASVPQGALGSEQYF. The DNA for the CDR3 is TGCGCCAGCGTTCCCCAGGGGGCGCTTGGGAGCGAGCAGTACTTC. Full variable domain (missing parts from reference TRBV5-1 and TRBJ2-7): KAGVTQTPRYLIKTRGQQVTLSCSPISGHRSVSWYQQTPGQGLQFLFEYFSETQRNKGNFPGRFSGRQFSNSRSEMNVSTLELGDSALYLCASVPQGALGSEQYFGPGTRLTVT.

V usage is TRBV10-3 and J usage is TRBJ1-1; 10 bases match TRBD1. This CDR3 has 18 residues. J gave up 0 bases and V 3 bases, and 10 bases lay outside the gene matches. Per the germline V gene, CDR1 is ENHRY and CDR2 is SYGVKD. The CDR3 DNA is TGTGCCATCAGTGAATCCGGGACAGGGGTTGCCATGAACACTGAAGCTTTCTTT. Amino acid sequence: CAISESGTGVAMNTEAFF.

In the case of this clonotype: Since a far larger clone is one base different, this is likely a read error. This rearrangement joins TRBV12-3 or TRBV12-4 to TRBJ2-3; D remains unclear. The CDR3 is 12 amino acids. Here the CDR3 DNA reads TGTGCCGGCAGTCCGAGCACAGATACGCAGTATTTT. Protein sequence: CAGSPSTDTQYF.

There are a few counts of this clonotype. V is TRBV5-1 and J is TRBJ1-5; D remains unclear. The germline V gene has CDR1 SGHRS and CDR2 YFSETQ. The CDR3 totals 17 residues. The V end lost 1 base, the J end lost 0 bases, and 14 bases lay between the germline ends. CDR3 in amino acids: CASSLSQGRYSNQPQHF. CDR3 DNA sequence: TGCGCCAGCAGCTTGTCCCAAGGGCGGTATAGCAATCAGCCCCAGCATTTT.

In its sample, this clonotype was seen a few times. This chain joins TRBV5-1 and TRBJ2-7; TRBD1 matches 7 bases. V shed 0 bases and J 2 bases; nucleotides not matched to a gene: 5. The CDR3 loop spans 15 amino acids. Looked up from germline, CDR1 is SGHRS and CDR2 is YFSETQ. The CDR3 loop reads CASSLGGTVAYEQYF. The CDR3 DNA reads as TGCGCCAGCAGCTTGGGAGGGACAGTCGCCTACGAGCAGTACTTC.

The chain joins TRBV14 to TRBJ2-3; D gene unclear. The V gene's germline CDR1 is SGHDN and CDR2 FVKESK. Trimming took 1 base from V and 8 from J, leaving 13 bases between them. CDR3 length equals 14 residues. CDR3 in DNA: TGTGCCAGCAGCCAAGTCCATACGTCGGGTACGCAGTATTTT. It yields the protein CASSQVHTSGTQYF.